This TCR delta chain was sequenced during a study of γδ T cells in repeated Plasmodium falciparum infection. The wider study: Malian children with intense seasonal malaria exposure were compared with matched Australian children. Each infection was followed by sampling at 21 days, plus baseline and some pre-infection draws.

Overall study results and limits: Malian children's Vdelta2-negative repertoires appeared more expanded and less diverse than Australians'. Waves of new clonotype selection appeared after repeated controlled infections in Vdelta2-negative, largely Vdelta1+, gammadelta T cells.

Bulk repertoires came from Vgamma9/Vdelta2+ or Vdelta2-negative gammadelta T cells flow-sorted from PBMC. The germline CDR1 and CDR2 sequences are TSWWSYY and QGS. After removal of 2 bases from V and 5 bases from J, the junction contained 21 bases not matched to a gene. CDR3 length equals 21 residues. On this clone: Its specificity is unknown. The likely explanation is a read error, given a far larger clone one base away. The same CDR3 arises from other DNA sequences in this sample as well.

TCRdb re-called the multiplex PCR reads through CATT. The repertoire holds tens of thousands of delta-chain clones, with approximately 1% as singletons. V usage is TRDV1 and J usage is TRDJ1; TRDD3 aligns across 12 bases. This TCR derives from a pool of human donors (malaria-infected and uninfected, not separated). The specimen sequenced was gamma-delta T cells from blood. CDR3 sequence: CALGEFTAVLGDTVVMDKLIF. The CDR3 region has the DNA TGTGCTCTTGGGGAATTCACGGCGGTACTGGGGGATACTGTAGTCATGGATAAACTCATCTTT.